This TCR beta chain is from a study of OX40 agonist ivuxolimab in advanced cancers. Looking at the study overall: Each patient was given ivuxolimab into a vein every 2 weeks, at 0.01 to 10 mg/kg.

Patients were ruled out by autoimmune disease history or systemic immunosuppression. In the case of this clone: Its antigen remains unidentified.

Generated by immunoSEQ multiplex PCR, the TCRdb table keeps only in-frame clones and is missing some. The sample includes about 85,000 clones, about 81% of them seen just once. Study conclusions and caveats: Relative to CD4+ cells, CD8+ T cells on average had more expanded clones. Partial responders at 0.1-3.0 mg/kg showed near-lowest clonal expansion.

V lost 5 bases and J lost 8, with 18 bases in between. Looked up from germline, CDR1 is LNHNV and CDR2 is YYDKDF (reference sequence). This CDR3 region has 15 residues. The TCR sequence derives from an adult with an advanced solid tumor such as melanoma, head and neck, liver or kidney cancer. The specimen comprised CD4+ or CD8+ T cells sorted from blood, sampled in a trial of the OX40 agonist ivuxolimab. The chain joins TRBV15 to TRBJ1-4; D is unresolved. CDR3 amino acids: CATSSDVWSWEKLFF. The CDR3 region has the DNA TGTGCCACCAGCTCTGATGTCTGGTCTTGGGAAAAACTGTTTTTT.